The 28 T cell receptor beta chains below were found in one sample sequenced in a study of T cell responses to AZD1222 COVID-19 vaccine. The data were produced by immunoSEQ multiplex PCR, yet TCRdb's version contains in-frame clones alone and is incomplete. The table has 210,000 or so clones, about 92% seen once. The material sequenced was peripheral blood, taken on day 0 of MenACWY control vaccination. The receptor set was obtained from an adult in good health.

V gene TRBV29-1 combines with J gene TRBJ2-1; 7 bases match TRBD2. Germline V gene sequence: CDR1 SQVTM, CDR2 ANQGSEA. The CDR3 loop spans 15 amino acids. Germline trimming cut 2 bases from V and 0 bases from J; bases unmatched to any gene: 4. The CDR3 sequence: CSVENGGSSYNEQFF. The CDR3 coding sequence is TGCAGCGTTGAAAACGGGGGGAGCTCCTACAATGAGCAGTTCTTC.

The V call is TRBV7-9, the J call TRBJ1-1, with a weak D call TRBD1 (6 bases). Germline loops: CDR1 SEHNR, CDR2 FQNEAQ (reference sequence). Trimming stripped 5 bases from V and 7 bases from J, with 8 bases between. This CDR3 is 11 amino acids long. DNA of the CDR3: TGTGCCAGCAGCCAGGACAGTGAAGCTTTCTTT. It translates to CASSQDSEAFF.

Details on this clone: Other DNA sequences within the sample encode an identical CDR3. The chain couples TRBV6-5 to TRBJ1-5; maybe TRBD1 (5 bases). The germline CDR1 and CDR2 sequences are MNHEY and SVGAGI. The CDR3 is 13 residues long. The V gene lost 4 bases and the J gene lost 2 bases, with 6 bases spanning the gap. CDR3 residues: CASSLQGNQPQHF. The CDR3 nucleotides read TGTGCCAGCAGTTTACAGGGCAATCAGCCCCAGCATTTT.

A single count supports this clone. The chain couples TRBV6-1 to TRBJ2-7; 9 nucleotides match TRBD1. Germline CDR1 reads MNHNS; CDR2 reads SASEGT. V was clipped by 3 bases and J by 7 bases; unmatched bases: 13. There are 16 residues in the CDR3. Here the CDR3 reads CASSDWGQGNKGEQYF. The CDR3 nucleotides read TGTGCCAGCAGTGACTGGGGACAGGGCAACAAGGGGGAGCAGTACTTC.

V gene TRBV2 combines with J gene TRBJ1-6, with 7 nucleotides matching TRBD1. CDR1 is SNHLY, CDR2 FYNNEI, per germline. This CDR3 is 14 amino acids long. J lost 9 bases, V lost 7 bases, and 9 bases had no gene match. CDR3 coding DNA: TGTGCCAGCAAAGGGGACAGTGCGACTTCACCCCTCCACTTT. Its translation: CASKGDSATSPLHF.

The table lists this clone with a count of one. This same CDR3 is encoded by further DNA sequences in the sample. This chain links TRBV27 with TRBJ2-2, with 12 bases identical to TRBD2. This CDR3 is built from 15 residues. Germline CDR1 and CDR2: MNHEY and SMNVEV (reference sequence). V lost 3 bases, J lost 5 bases, and 1 base stayed unmatched. As DNA, the CDR3 is TGTGCCAGCAGTTTTGGGACTAGCGGGACCGGGGAGCTGTTTTTT. Translating gives CASSFGTSGTGELFF.

This chain uses TRBV7-2 with TRBJ2-1; 14 nucleotides line up with TRBD2. Germline V gene data show CDR1 as SGHTA and CDR2 as FQGNSA. The ends lost 6 bases at V and 7 bases at J; junction bases unmatched: 5. This CDR3 contains 15 residues. This CDR3 is CASRLTSGGANEQFF. For the CDR3, the DNA is TGTGCCAGCAGGCTGACTAGCGGGGGGGCAAATGAGCAGTTCTTC.

The chain couples TRBV6-6 to TRBJ2-7; TRBD2 aligns across 12 bases. Trimming cost V 6 bases and J 3 bases; bases outside gene matches: 15. CDR1 is MNHNY and CDR2 is SVGAGI in the germline V gene (reference sequence). CDR3 length equals 18 residues. The CDR3 DNA sequence: TGTGCCAGCAGCCGAGGACTAGCGGGGCCCCAATCTCTCTACGAGCAGTACTTC. It codes for CASSRGLAGPQSLYEQYF.

This clone was detected only once. This chain joins TRBV10-3 and TRBJ1-5; D unclear. Germline V gene data show CDR1 as ENHRY and CDR2 as SYGVKD. Between the trimmed V and J ends, which lost 0 bases and 0 bases, there was a span of 6 bases. This CDR3 has 15 residues. The CDR3: CAISESGNSNQPQHF. Written as DNA, the CDR3 is TGTGCCATCAGTGAGTCAGGGAATAGCAATCAGCCCCAGCATTTT.

The V gene is TRBV27, the J gene TRBJ2-5; the match to TRBD2 covers 9 bases. Germline CDR1 reads MNHEY; CDR2 reads SMNVEV (reference sequence). Unmatched junction bases numbered 2, after V lost 4 bases and J lost 2 bases. CDR3 size: 14 residues. CDR3 amino acids: CASSYSGGQETQYF. In DNA, the CDR3 is TGTGCCAGCAGTTATAGCGGGGGACAAGAGACCCAGTACTTC.

The chain uses TRBV14 and TRBJ1-2, with 8 positions matching TRBD1. CDR3 length equals 13 residues. CDR1 and CDR2 (germline): SGHDN, FVKESK. The V gene end was trimmed by 3 bases and the J gene end by 6 bases; junction bases not matched to a gene: 3. The CDR3 coding sequence is TGTGCCAGCAGCCAGGGACAGGTCCATGGCTACACCTTC. Translated: CASSQGQVHGYTF.

This sequence joins TRBV5-1 and TRBJ2-5; tentatively, D is TRBD2 (5 bases). This CDR3 is 13 amino acids long. V shed 0 bases and J shed 4 bases, with 7 bases lying between them. Germline V gives CDR1 SGHRS, CDR2 YFSETQ. The CDR3 nucleotides read TGCGCCAGCAGCTTGGGACGGGGAGAGACCCAGTACTTC. It is translated as CASSLGRGETQYF.

V and J are TRBV6-1 and TRBJ1-1, with D possibly being TRBD1 (5 bases). Germline values: CDR1 MNHNS, CDR2 SASEGT. V was pared by 0 bases and J by 2 bases, with 7 bases between. CDR3 length equals 14 residues. CDR3 sequence: CASSEARDNTEAFF. The CDR3 DNA is TGTGCCAGCAGTGAAGCCAGGGACAACACTGAAGCTTTCTTT.

This sequence joins TRBV12-3 or TRBV12-4 and TRBJ2-1; the D call may be TRBD1 or TRBD2 (5 bases each). The CDR3 consists of 13 residues. The ends were cut back, 8 bases at V and 5 bases at J, with 13 bases in the middle. CDR3: CASHSDRDNEQFF. In DNA form, the CDR3 reads TGTGCCAGCCATAGCGACAGAGACAATGAGCAGTTCTTC.

On this clone itself: One end of the junction does not line up with germline, which may come from a read error. The rearrangement links TRBV28 to TRBJ1-2; D not resolved. The CDR3 runs to 12 residues. From germline, CDR1 is MDHEN and CDR2 SYDVKM. The CDR3 DNA is TGTGCCAGCAGTTTCTCCCCGGCAGGACCCCACTTC. Protein product: CASSFSPAGPHF.

The genes are TRBV20-1 and TRBJ1-1; D ambiguous. This CDR3 has 11 amino acids. Germline lookup yields CDR1 DFQATT and CDR2 SNEGSKA (reference sequence). V lost 0 bases and J 7 bases, leaving 6 bases between the germline ends. The chain's CDR3 is CSARDYNEAFF. The CDR3 DNA sequence: TGCAGTGCTAGAGATTACAATGAAGCTTTCTTT.

V usage is TRBV6-5 and J usage is TRBJ1-1, with 9 bases matching TRBD1. The J segment lost 7 bases and the V segment lost 6 bases, leaving 9 bases of the junction unmatched. The CDR3 runs 14 residues. The germline V gene encodes CDR1 MNHEY and CDR2 SVGAGI. The DNA of the CDR3 is TGTGCCAGCAGATCGGGACAGGGAGTGGTTGAAGCTTTCTTT. Its translation: CASRSGQGVVEAFF.

The rearrangement uses TRBV6-5 and TRBJ1-1, with D hard to call. The CDR3 runs 13 residues. Germline V lookup: CDR1 MNHEY, CDR2 SVGAGI. Trimming left V 8 bases short and J 1 base short, with 11 bases between. The CDR3 protein is CASLGFKNTEAFF. As DNA, the CDR3 is TGTGCCAGCTTGGGATTTAAGAACACTGAAGCTTTCTTT.

The table lists this clone with a few counts. The chain uses TRBV10-3 and TRBJ1-6; D possibly corresponds to TRBD1 (5 bases). Germline CDR1 is ENHRY and CDR2 is SYGVKD. Trimming took off 0 bases at V and 7 bases at J, with 16 bases between the two ends. The CDR3 covers 17 residues. The CDR3 DNA reads as TGTGCCATCAGTGAGTCGGGACCGAGGAGGACGAATTCACCCCTCCACTTT. Protein sequence: CAISESGPRRTNSPLHF.

The CDR3 DNA is TGTGCCAGCAGTTACATGGGACACCTCTACGAGCAGTACTTC. It specifies CASSYMGHLYEQYF. The chain uses TRBV6-2 or TRBV6-3 and TRBJ2-7, with a tentative D call TRBD1 (6 bases). Germline V gives CDR1 MNHEY, CDR2 SVGEGT. Trimming cost V 2 bases and J 3 bases, with 11 bases left between them. The CDR3 consists of 14 residues.

The chain combines TRBV19 with TRBJ1-5; possibly TRBD1 for D (5 bases). CDR3 length equals 14 residues. The V gene lost 8 bases and the J gene lost 0 bases, with 11 bases spanning the gap. Germline V lookup: CDR1 LNHDA, CDR2 SQIVND (reference sequence). This chain's CDR3 is CASEGLYSNQPQHF. The CDR3, as DNA: TGTGCCAGTGAGGGGCTCTATAGCAATCAGCCCCAGCATTTT.

The chain uses TRBV6-1 and TRBJ1-6; D is uncertain. The CDR3 is 15 residues long. The V end lost 6 bases, the J end lost 7 bases, and 16 bases lay between the germline ends. Germline V CDR1 and CDR2: MNHNS, SASEGT. The CDR3 reads CASRNRLPGNSPLHF. CDR3 bases: TGTGCCAGCAGGAATAGACTCCCGGGGAATTCACCCCTCCACTTT.

The rearrangement uses TRBV25-1 and TRBJ1-5; 8 nucleotides agree with TRBD1. This CDR3 contains 14 residues. The V segment lost 5 bases and the J segment 7 bases; nucleotides outside the gene matches: 7. Germline CDR1 is MGHDK and CDR2 is SYGVNS. CDR3: CASSQTGVGQPQHF. CDR3 bases: TGTGCCAGCAGTCAGACAGGGGTTGGGCAGCCCCAGCATTTT.

The chain recombines TRBV28 with TRBJ1-1; D not resolved. The germline gives CDR1 MDHEN, CDR2 SYDVKM. The CDR3 covers 14 residues. The V gene lost 3 bases and the J gene lost 1 base, with 9 bases spanning the gap. The DNA of the CDR3 is TGTGCCAGCAGTTTTCTAACGGGGAACACTGAAGCTTTCTTT. As protein: CASSFLTGNTEAFF.

The chain is built from TRBV9 and TRBJ2-2; the D gene is possibly TRBD2 (6 bases). CDR3 length equals 16 residues. Deletions cut 3 bases from V and 3 bases from J, with 15 bases between. CDR1 is SGDLS, CDR2 YYNGEE, per germline. The DNA of the CDR3 is TGTGCCAGCAGCGCACGGAGGGGTGGGGACACCGGGGAGCTGTTTTTT. It yields the protein CASSARRGGDTGELFF.

Only a few counts were recorded for this clone. The V and J genes are TRBV6-5 and TRBJ1-2; D possibly corresponds to TRBD1 (5 bases). The CDR3 loop spans 15 amino acids. V was cut by 6 bases and J by 4 bases, with 18 bases left in between. In germline, CDR1 is MNHEY, CDR2 SVGAGI. The CDR3: CASRQKTVGPYGYTF. The CDR3 DNA sequence: TGTGCCAGCAGACAAAAGACAGTAGGGCCCTATGGCTACACCTTC.

The chain recombines TRBV6-2 or TRBV6-3 with TRBJ1-4, with a possible D match to TRBD1 (6 bases). The germline V gene has CDR1 MNHEY and CDR2 SVGEGT. The CDR3 sequence is 13 residues long. V was trimmed by 4 bases and J by 11 bases, leaving 14 bases between them. The DNA for the CDR3 is TGTGCCAGCAGTTGGCGGGAGGGGGGGAAACTGTTTTTT. This encodes CASSWREGGKLFF.

The chain recombines TRBV19 with TRBJ1-3; D not certain. The V and J ends lost 3 bases and 0 bases respectively, with 3 bases between them. Germline values: CDR1 LNHDA, CDR2 SQIVND (reference sequence). The CDR3 extends over 13 amino acids. In nucleotides, the CDR3 is TGTGCCAGTAGTATCGACTCTGGAAACACCATATATTTT. It encodes CASSIDSGNTIYF.